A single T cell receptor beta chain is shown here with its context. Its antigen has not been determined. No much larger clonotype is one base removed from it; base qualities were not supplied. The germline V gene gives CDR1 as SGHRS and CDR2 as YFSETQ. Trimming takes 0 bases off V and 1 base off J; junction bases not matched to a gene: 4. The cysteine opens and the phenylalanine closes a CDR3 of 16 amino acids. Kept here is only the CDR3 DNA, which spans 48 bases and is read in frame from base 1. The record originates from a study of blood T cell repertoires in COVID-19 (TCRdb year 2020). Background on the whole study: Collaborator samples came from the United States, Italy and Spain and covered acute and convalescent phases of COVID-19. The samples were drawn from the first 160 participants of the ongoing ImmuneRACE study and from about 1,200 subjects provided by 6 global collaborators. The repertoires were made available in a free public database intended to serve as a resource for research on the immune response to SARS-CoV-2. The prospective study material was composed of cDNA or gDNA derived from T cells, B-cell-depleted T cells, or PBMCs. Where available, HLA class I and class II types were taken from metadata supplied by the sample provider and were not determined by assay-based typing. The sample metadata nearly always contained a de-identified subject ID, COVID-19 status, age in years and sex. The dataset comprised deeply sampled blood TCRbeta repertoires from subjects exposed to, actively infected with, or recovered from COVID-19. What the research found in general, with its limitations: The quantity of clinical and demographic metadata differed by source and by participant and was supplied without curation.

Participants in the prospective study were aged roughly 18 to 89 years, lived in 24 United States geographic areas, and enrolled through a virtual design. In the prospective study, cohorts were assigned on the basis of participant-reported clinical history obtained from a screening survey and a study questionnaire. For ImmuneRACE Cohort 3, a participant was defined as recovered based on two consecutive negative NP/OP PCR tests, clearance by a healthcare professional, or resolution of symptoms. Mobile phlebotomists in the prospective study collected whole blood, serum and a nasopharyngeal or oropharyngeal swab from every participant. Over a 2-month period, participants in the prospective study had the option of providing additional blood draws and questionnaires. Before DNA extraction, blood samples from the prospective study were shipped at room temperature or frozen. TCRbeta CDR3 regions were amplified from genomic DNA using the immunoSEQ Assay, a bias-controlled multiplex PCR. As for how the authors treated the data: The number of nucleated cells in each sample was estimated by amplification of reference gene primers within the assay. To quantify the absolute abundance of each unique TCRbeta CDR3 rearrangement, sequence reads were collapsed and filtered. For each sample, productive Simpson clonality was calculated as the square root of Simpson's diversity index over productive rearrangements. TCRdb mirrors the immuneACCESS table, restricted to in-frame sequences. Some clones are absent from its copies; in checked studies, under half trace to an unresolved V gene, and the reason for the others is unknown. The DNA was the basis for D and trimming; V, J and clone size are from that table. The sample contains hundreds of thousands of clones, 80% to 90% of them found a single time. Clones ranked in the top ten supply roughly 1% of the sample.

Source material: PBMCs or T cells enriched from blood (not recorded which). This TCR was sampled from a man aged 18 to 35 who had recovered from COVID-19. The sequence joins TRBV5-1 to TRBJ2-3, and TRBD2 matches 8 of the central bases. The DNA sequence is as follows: TGCGCCAGCAGCTTGGCCACGGGGGGGGGCACAGATACGCAGTATTTT. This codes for CASSLATGGGTDTQYF.